These T cell receptor beta chains were read from a single sample in a study of blood T cell repertoires in COVID-19. Assay: immunoSEQ multiplex PCR; the TCRdb copy retains only in-frame clones and omits some. Among roughly 160,000 clones listed, roughly 70% were seen once. Sequencing was carried out using peripheral blood. The receptors were gathered from a woman of 80 years or more with acute or convalescent COVID-19. Both conserved end residues are part of each CDR3. A D gene is named only where the DNA matches it firmly. Clone size is stated in some rows and not others, as once, few, many or a class when expanded.

TRBV5-8,.,16,TRBJ1-1,.,CASSLSTGPKNTEAFF,TGTGCCAGCAGCTTGAGTACAGGCCCGAAGAACACTGAAGCTTTCTTT
TRBV19,.,14,TRBJ1-1,.,CASKREGRIDEAFF,TGTGCCAGTAAAAGAGAGGGTAGGATTGACGAAGCTTTCTTT
TRBV18,.,16,TRBJ1-3,.,CASSPLDSSSGNTIYF,TGTGCCAGCTCACCTTTAGACAGCAGCTCTGGAAACACCATATATTTT
TRBV15,TRBD1,14,TRBJ2-1,.,CATSSGQGQIEQFF,TGTGCCACCAGTTCGGGACAGGGACAAATTGAGCAGTTCTTC
TRBV12-5,TRBD1,14,TRBJ1-2,.,CASGPPGQNYGYTF,TGTGCTAGTGGTCCCCCGGGACAGAACTATGGCTACACCTTC
TRBV10-3,TRBD2,16,TRBJ2-2,.,CAISESGLANTGELFF,TGTGCCATCAGTGAGTCGGGACTAGCGAACACCGGGGAGCTGTTTTTT
TRBV5-1,TRBD1,16,TRBJ2-7,.,CASSLGNTGGSYEQYF,TGCGCCAGCAGCTTAGGAAATACAGGGGGCTCGTACGAGCAGTACTTC
TRBV6-5,.,14,TRBJ1-6,.,CASSLESYNSPLHF,TGTGCCAGCAGCTTAGAGAGCTATAATTCACCCCTCCACTTT
TRBV27,TRBD2,15,TRBJ2-1,.,CASSLFRLAGNEQFF,TGTGCCAGCAGTTTATTTAGGCTAGCGGGCAATGAGCAGTTCTTC
TRBV5-8,TRBD1,15,TRBJ1-3,.,CASSIGTAVGNTIYF,TGTGCCAGCAGCATAGGGACAGCAGTTGGAAACACCATATATTTT
TRBV4-3,.,14,TRBJ1-2,few,CASSQDLLDYGYTF,TGCGCCAGCAGCCAAGATCTTTTAGACTATGGCTACACCTTC
TRBV29-1,TRBD1,13,TRBJ2-1,once,CSGTRTGYNEQFF,TGCAGCGGAACCCGGACAGGGTACAATGAGCAGTTCTTC
TRBV9,.,15,TRBJ1-1,.,CASSVGDSENTEAFF,TGTGCCAGCAGCGTAGGGGACTCCGAGAACACTGAAGCTTTCTTT
TRBV2,.,13,TRBJ2-1,.,CASSAAGDNEQFF,TGTGCCAGCAGTGCGGCAGGGGACAATGAGCAGTTCTTC
TRBV27,.,16,TRBJ1-2,.,CASSSSYGSANYGYTF,TGTGCCAGCAGTTCCTCCTACGGGTCGGCTAACTATGGCTACACCTTC
TRBV28,TRBD1,14,TRBJ2-7,.,CASSPTGGSYEQYF,TGTGCCAGCAGCCCGACAGGGGGCAGCTACGAGCAGTACTTC
TRBV2,.,14,TRBJ1-1,many,CASRVDIMNTEAFF,TGTGCCAGCAGGGTGGACATAATGAACACTGAAGCTTTCTTT
TRBV9,.,14,TRBJ2-3,.,CASSVVGATDTQYF,TGTGCCAGCAGCGTAGTTGGGGCCACAGATACGCAGTATTTT
TRBV28,TRBD1,15,TRBJ2-3,.,CASSLRQGSTDTQYF,TGTGCCAGCAGTCTCCGACAGGGTAGCACAGATACGCAGTATTTT
TRBV2,TRBD1,17,TRBJ1-6,few,CASSESVGQSNNSPLHF,TGTGCCAGCAGTGAGAGTGTGGGACAGTCGAATAATTCACCCCTCCACTTT
TRBV19,.,14,TRBJ1-4,once,CASRSQGEGEKLFF,TGTGCCAGTAGGTCACAGGGCGAGGGTGAAAAACTGTTTTTT
TRBV6-5,.,15,TRBJ1-3,.,CASSYSRAVGNTIYF,TGTGCCAGCAGTTACTCGAGGGCAGTGGGAAACACCATATATTTT
TRBV2,.,17,TRBJ2-7,.,CASSEPSYSAVSYEQYF,TGTGCCAGCAGTGAACCTTCGTATAGCGCGGTCTCCTACGAGCAGTACTTC
TRBV3-1/TRBV3-2,.,12,TRBJ2-1,.,CASSQVYNEQFF,TGTGCCAGCAGCCAAGTATACAATGAGCAGTTCTTC
TRBV11-3,TRBD1,16,TRBJ2-2,.,CASSLGRTGMTGELFF,TGTGCCAGCAGCTTAGGAAGGACAGGGATGACCGGGGAGCTGTTTTTT
TRBV7-2,.,12,TRBJ1-4,.,CASSLFRGKLFF,TGTGCCAGCAGCCTCTTTCGGGGAAAACTGTTTTTT
TRBV19,TRBD1,13,TRBJ2-7,few,CASRRGGRDEQYF,TGTGCCAGTAGAAGAGGGGGCAGGGACGAGCAGTACTTC
TRBV20-1,.,14,TRBJ2-3,.,CSASLDSSTDTQYF,TGCAGTGCTAGTCTGGACTCCAGCACAGATACGCAGTATTTT
TRBV6-1,.,13,TRBJ1-2,.,CASSDRTDTGYTF,TGTGCCAGCAGTGACAGGACAGACACGGGCTACACCTTC
TRBV3-1/TRBV3-2,.,14,TRBJ1-2,.,CASSPFAQDYGYTF,TGTGCCAGCAGCCCATTCGCGCAGGACTATGGCTACACCTTC
TRBV18,.,15,TRBJ1-5,.,CASSPAASLNQPQHF,TGTGCCAGCTCACCGGCGGCCAGCCTTAATCAGCCCCAGCATTTT
TRBV28,TRBD1,14,TRBJ2-7,.,CASSGVQGYYEQYF,TGTGCCAGCAGTGGGGTACAGGGGTATTACGAGCAGTACTTC
TRBV2,TRBD2,17,TRBJ2-2,.,CASSGLAGGMGTGELFF,TGTGCCAGCAGCGGACTAGCGGGAGGGATGGGCACCGGGGAGCTGTTTTTT
TRBV27,.,14,TRBJ2-7,few,CASRRLREGYEQYF,TGTGCCAGCAGAAGATTACGTGAGGGATACGAGCAGTACTTC
TRBV7-6,.,16,TRBJ1-2,.,CASSFGTGKFPSGYTF,TGTGCCAGCAGCTTCGGAACAGGAAAATTTCCGAGTGGCTACACCTTC
TRBV7-8,.,17,TRBJ1-4,.,CASSQNSLSATNEKLFF,TGTGCCAGCAGCCAAAACAGTCTGAGTGCAACTAATGAAAAACTGTTTTTT
TRBV12-3/TRBV12-4,TRBD1,13,TRBJ1-4,.,CASWDRGEEKLFF,TGTGCCAGCTGGGACAGGGGTGAGGAAAAACTGTTTTTT